The rows below give T cell receptor beta chains drawn from one sample of a study of blood T cell repertoires in COVID-19. The data were produced by immunoSEQ multiplex PCR, yet TCRdb's version contains in-frame clones alone and is incomplete. The sample contains some 150,000 clones, approximately 90% of which appear only once. The sample comprised peripheral blood. The receptors derive from a man aged 18-30 years with active or convalescent COVID-19. CDR3s include the opening cysteine and the closing phenylalanine or tryptophan. The listing skips clone size in some rows; elsewhere it reads once, few, many or a size class.

NA,TRBJ1-1,TRBV12-3/TRBV12-4,CASSLKGGTEAFF
once,TRBJ2-2,TRBV29-1,CSVEDFGTGELFF
NA,TRBJ1-3,TRBV14,CASSPNRGTIYF
NA,TRBJ1-6,TRBV4-2,CASSQDMGLLSPLHF
NA,TRBJ2-1,TRBV14,CASSPMGAGTGDYNEQFF
NA,TRBJ1-2,TRBV29-1,CSVVPGTGGYGYTF
NA,TRBJ1-1,TRBV12-3/TRBV12-4,CASSFAGVGPFF
NA,TRBJ1-5,TRBV19,CATRPGGNQPQHF
NA,TRBJ2-3,TRBV5-1,CASSWQGDQGTDTQYF
NA,TRBJ1-2,TRBV5-1,CASTLKGAGGYYGYTF
NA,TRBJ1-1,TRBV29-1,CSVGVGGFTEAFF
NA,TRBJ1-6,TRBV4-1,CASSLSTGYNSPLHF
NA,TRBJ1-2,TRBV6-6,CASSSTGAYGYTF
once,TRBJ1-3,TRBV6-5,CASRRQGSGNTIYF
NA,TRBJ2-2,TRBV4-3,CASSQEITRGGNTGELFF
NA,TRBJ2-3,TRBV20-1,CSASSRQVGADTQYF
NA,TRBJ1-2,TRBV4-2,CASSQDLTASNYGYTF
NA,TRBJ1-5,TRBV29-1,CSVITGTGNQPQHF
NA,TRBJ1-3,TRBV5-4,CASSLDRRRTNTIYF
NA,TRBJ1-4,TRBV27,CASSFRHNSEKLFF